Here is one T cell receptor beta chain with its context. Antigen unknown. This entry comes from a study of cytomegalovirus exposure and HLA in healthy donors. Primers: 60 Vbeta forward and 13 Jbeta reverse. Sequencing used immunoSEQ multiplex PCR; TCRdb keeps in-frame clones, though not all of them. This table holds some 120,000 clones, under 90% found once. Trimming took off 3 bases at V and 3 bases at J, with 15 bases between the two ends. Germline CDR1 and CDR2: MNHEY and SVGAGI. The CDR3 totals 15 residues. The study's findings and limits: Accounts indicate the classifier identified cytomegalovirus status with strong specificity and sensitivity. The authors later linked a missense DCLRE1C variant to TCR beta V- and J-gene trimming. An assumption of roughly uniform sequencing depth across donors underlay the presence/absence analyses. A further, later analysis showed that HLA-associated TCR beta chains (compared with equally common others) were more clonally expanded.

The sample comprised PBMCs. The chain joins TRBV6-5 to TRBJ2-7, with D perhaps matching TRBD2 (5 bases). The source is a woman aged 40 to 55 in good health and CMV-seropositive. In DNA form, the CDR3 reads TGTGCCAGCAGTTATGTGGGAGAAAGGTGCTACGAGCAGTACTTC. Residues: CASSYVGERCYEQYF.